The 15 T cell receptor beta chains in this list originate from one sample, sequenced in a study of T-cell memory formation after mild COVID-19. TCRdb ran MiXCR on the 5' RACE reads and lists one entry per CDR3 protein. The sample lists 450,000 or so distinct CDR3 sequences, roughly 25% occurring once. The sequenced material came from PBMCs or a T cell subset sorted from them (not recorded which). All receptors come from an adult woman who had mild COVID-19 (a few samples of this study predate the infection). Cell type and time point are not known.

This clonotype was counted only a few times. V gene TRBV5-4 combines with J gene TRBJ2-7, with D tentatively TRBD1 (5 bases). CDR3 size: 14 residues. With 3 bases removed from V and 1 base from J, the gap between germline ends came to 11 bases. Looked up from germline, CDR1 is SGHNT and CDR2 is YYREEE (reference sequence). DNA for the CDR3: TGTGCCAGCAGCTCCTACCAGGGATCCTACGAGCAGTACTTC. It translates to CASSSYQGSYEQYF.

The V call is TRBV10-3, the J call TRBJ2-7, with 11 bases that match TRBD1. The V and J ends lost 6 bases and 6 bases, in that order; junction bases with no gene match: 7. Germline V gene data show CDR1 as ENHRY and CDR2 as SYGVKD. The CDR3 contains 14 residues. The CDR3 DNA is TGTGCCATCAGACTCCGGGACAGGGGGAGCGAGCAGTACTTC. This sequence encodes CAIRLRDRGSEQYF.

This clonotype turned up a few times. The chain links TRBV5-1 to TRBJ1-3; 8 bases fit TRBD1. V was pared by 4 bases and J by 3 bases, with 15 bases of the junction left unmatched. There are 18 residues in the CDR3. The germline V gene has CDR1 SGHRS and CDR2 YFSETQ. The CDR3 sequence: CASSPSGQGYSFGNTIYF. In DNA form, the CDR3 reads TGCGCCAGCAGCCCATCCGGACAGGGTTACTCATTTGGAAACACCATATATTTT.

This clonotype turned up a few times. The rearrangement links TRBV7-9 to TRBJ2-1; D gene ambiguous. V shed 1 base and J shed 2 bases, with 3 bases lying between them. CDR1 and CDR2 from the germline V gene are SEHNR and FQNEAQ (reference sequence). There are 13 residues in the CDR3. The DNA of the CDR3 is TGTGCCAGCAGCTTAGACGCCTACAATGAGCAGTTCTTC. It yields the protein CASSLDAYNEQFF.

At least ten counts were recorded for this clonotype. The gene calls are TRBV7-8 and TRBJ2-1; TRBD2 is a possible D gene (6 bases). Germline CDR1 SGHVS, CDR2 FQNEAQ. The CDR3 spans 14 residues. V was trimmed by 1 base and J by 7 bases, leaving 11 bases between them. For the CDR3, the DNA is TGTGCCAGCAGCTTAGGACTAGGTGGGAATGAGCAGTTCTTC. It codes for CASSLGLGGNEQFF.

This rearrangement joins TRBV4-2 to TRBJ2-7; 7 bases are a match to TRBD2. J was trimmed by 2 bases and V by 0 bases; bases with no gene match: 4. From germline, CDR1 is LGHNA and CDR2 YNFKEQ. CDR3 size: 15 residues. The CDR3 region is CASSQEWGGTYEQYF. The DNA for the CDR3 is TGTGCCAGCAGCCAAGAGTGGGGGGGGACCTACGAGCAGTACTTC.

This clonotype was detected a few times. This chain joins TRBV7-6 and TRBJ2-5, with D tentatively TRBD1 (6 bases). The germline V gene has CDR1 SGHVS and CDR2 FNYEAQ. This CDR3 has 14 amino acids. V was cut by 5 bases and J by 7 bases, with 17 bases left in between. The DNA for the CDR3 is TGTGCCAGCAGCGGGGGCCCAGGGGCGGCGACCCAGTACTTC. Translated: CASSGGPGAATQYF.

The chain links TRBV16 to TRBJ1-5; D is unresolved. This CDR3 comprises 17 residues. Germline CDR1 KGHSY, CDR2 FQNENV. With 0 bases removed from V and 7 bases from J, the gap between germline ends came to 19 bases. CDR3 region: CASSQSANAQNLQPQHF. The CDR3, as DNA: TGTGCCAGCAGCCAATCCGCGAATGCTCAGAATCTGCAGCCCCAGCATTTT.

The chain carries TRBV30 and TRBJ1-1, with 7 bases matching TRBD1. With 4 bases clipped from V and 1 base from J, the junction kept 6 bases outside the gene matches. CDR3 length equals 14 residues. Germline CDR1 reads GTSNPN; CDR2 reads SVGIG (reference sequence). The CDR3 is CAWKETGRNTEAFF. The CDR3 DNA is TGTGCCTGGAAGGAGACAGGGAGGAACACTGAAGCTTTCTTT.

The J gene is TRBJ1-5, the V gene TRBV4-1, with TRBD1 identical over 10 bases. Losses at the gene ends were 4 bases for V and 6 bases for J; bases not matched to a gene: 12. This CDR3 contains 17 residues. Germline V CDR1 and CDR2: MGHRA, YSYEKL. CDR3 sequence reads: CASSPFGGQGVAQPQHF. The CDR3 nucleotides are TGCGCCAGCAGCCCTTTTGGCGGACAGGGGGTAGCTCAGCCCCAGCATTTT.

The gene calls are TRBV5-5 and TRBJ2-1; D is perhaps TRBD1 or TRBD2 (5 bases each). Germline V gene sequence: CDR1 SGHKS, CDR2 YYEKEE (reference sequence). V was shortened by 4 bases and J by 1 base, with 12 bases between the two germline ends. The CDR3 extends over 15 amino acids. In DNA form, the CDR3 reads TGTGCCAGCAGCCGCCGGGACCCATCCTACAATGAGCAGTTCTTC. Translated, it gives CASSRRDPSYNEQFF. Full variable domain (outside the CDR3, taken from reference TRBV5-5 and TRBJ2-1): DAGVTQSPTHLIKTRGQQVTLRCSPISGHKSVSWYQQVLGQGPQFIFQYYEKEERGRGNFPDRFSARQFPNYSSELNVNALLLGDSALYLCASSRRDPSYNEQFFGPGTRLTVL.

This chain links TRBV27 with TRBJ2-5; the D gene could be TRBD1 or TRBD2 (6 bases each). V lost 3 bases and J 7 bases, leaving 18 bases between the germline ends. Germline V gene lookup returns CDR1 MNHEY and CDR2 SMNVEV (reference sequence). The CDR3 is 15 amino acids. The CDR3 here is CASSLARGAPGTQYF. The DNA for the CDR3 is TGTGCCAGCAGTTTGGCAAGGGGGGCGCCGGGGACCCAGTACTTC.

This sequence joins TRBV7-2 and TRBJ1-5; possible D gene TRBD1, 6 bases. V was clipped by 1 base and J by 4 bases, with 11 bases between them. Germline V gene data show CDR1 as SGHTA and CDR2 as FQGNSA. The CDR3 totals 15 residues. The CDR3 DNA sequence: TGTGCCAGCAGCTTAGAGGGGACACCTAATCAGCCCCAGCATTTT. Encoded protein: CASSLEGTPNQPQHF. Variable domain in full (rest from reference TRBV7-2 and TRBJ1-5): GAGVSQSPSNKVTEKGKDVELRCDPISGHTALYWYRQSLGQGLEFLIYFQGNSAPDKSGLPSDRFSAERTGGSVSTLTIQRTQQEDSAVYLCASSLEGTPNQPQHFGDGTRLSIL.

This clonotype was seen only a few times. The J gene is TRBJ2-3, the V gene TRBV12-3 or TRBV12-4; D is undetermined. This CDR3 has 13 residues. With 7 bases removed from V and 3 bases from J, the gap between germline ends came to 11 bases. The CDR3 loop is CASTRTATDTQYF. In nucleotides, the CDR3 is TGTGCCAGCACCCGGACGGCAACAGATACGCAGTATTTT.

The table lists this clonotype with a few counts. The CDR3 here is CASSYPTGELFF. The CDR3 DNA is TGTGCCAGCAGCTACCCGACCGGGGAGCTGTTTTTT. This rearrangement joins TRBV5-6 to TRBJ2-2; no definite D call. The CDR3 is made up of 12 amino acids. Deletions cut 3 bases from V and 5 bases from J, with 5 bases between. Germline V gives CDR1 SGHDT, CDR2 YYEEEE.